These T cell receptor beta chains were read from a single sample in a study of spatial heterogeneity in lung cancer. One entry per CDR3 protein results from TCRdb running MiXCR on the 5' RACE reads. This table has 35,000 to 50,000 distinct CDR3 sequences, around 21% appearing once. The starting material was PBMCs, obtained at follow-up. All receptors derive from a female donor with early-stage non-small cell lung cancer. Each CDR3 is given without its conserved first and last residue. The D gene is left open where the match is weak.

d_gene: -; j_gene: TRBJ1-1; v_gene: TRBV20-1; CDR3aa: SAGEQGNTEAF
d_gene: TRBD2; j_gene: TRBJ2-1; v_gene: TRBV10-1; CDR3aa: ASSGGSGSYNEQF
d_gene: TRBD2; j_gene: TRBJ2-5; v_gene: TRBV11-2; CDR3aa: ASSPWAGGETQY
d_gene: TRBD1; j_gene: TRBJ1-3; v_gene: TRBV5-1; CDR3aa: ASSLGTDGNTIY
d_gene: -; j_gene: TRBJ1-2; v_gene: TRBV7-8; CDR3aa: ASTKSFLPNYGYT
d_gene: TRBD2; j_gene: TRBJ2-4; v_gene: TRBV20-1; CDR3aa: SARAPLGGENIQY
d_gene: -; j_gene: TRBJ2-5; v_gene: TRBV29-1; CDR3aa: SVEGTPTETQY
d_gene: TRBD1; j_gene: TRBJ2-4; v_gene: TRBV5-5; CDR3aa: ASSLRQGLAKNIQY
d_gene: -; j_gene: TRBJ1-2; v_gene: TRBV10-3; CDR3aa: AISDGNYGYT
d_gene: -; j_gene: TRBJ1-6; v_gene: TRBV19; CDR3aa: ASSKGDWNSPLH
d_gene: TRBD1; j_gene: TRBJ1-1; v_gene: TRBV10-2; CDR3aa: ASSETGTADTEAF
d_gene: TRBD2; j_gene: TRBJ2-2; v_gene: TRBV5-4; CDR3aa: ASSLGLRSAGGDGELF
d_gene: -; j_gene: TRBJ1-2; v_gene: TRBV10-1; CDR3aa: ASSEAIDYGYT
d_gene: -; j_gene: TRBJ1-1; v_gene: TRBV11-1; CDR3aa: ASSTSLMNTEAF
d_gene: -; j_gene: TRBJ1-5; v_gene: TRBV20-1; CDR3aa: SASSAAGTH
d_gene: -; j_gene: TRBJ2-7; v_gene: TRBV5-6; CDR3aa: ASSLEFPSLGATESHEQY
d_gene: -; j_gene: TRBJ2-2; v_gene: TRBV20-1; CDR3aa: SARDTRGDGELF
d_gene: -; j_gene: TRBJ2-7; v_gene: TRBV27; CDR3aa: APANGERTREQY